This record looks at one T cell receptor (beta chain) sequence and its context. The CDR3 has 13 amino acids. Germline loops: CDR1 LNHNV, CDR2 YYDKDF (reference sequence). V shed 5 bases and J shed 5 bases, with 13 bases lying between them. The data are from a study of T cell responses to AZD1222 COVID-19 vaccine. Some clones are missing from TCRdb's copy, which holds only in-frame ones; the method was immunoSEQ multiplex PCR. The sample consists of roughly 110,000 clones, roughly 91% of them appearing once. The rearrangement joins TRBV15 to TRBJ2-7; D ambiguous. The sequence came from an adult who received the AZD1222 COVID-19 vaccine. The starting material was peripheral blood, obtained 28 days after the second AZD1222 dose. The CDR3 here is CATSHVPTHEQYF. In DNA form, the CDR3 reads TGTGCCACCAGCCATGTCCCTACCCACGAGCAGTACTTC.